This T cell receptor (beta chain) emerged from a study of T cells after yellow fever vaccination. Study summary: It was SMART-Seq v4 Ultra Low Input that prepared the fractions with low cell numbers.

V lost 4 bases and J 5 bases, leaving 22 bases between the germline ends. In germline, CDR1 is SQVTM, CDR2 ANQGSEA. This CDR3 is built from 16 residues. On this clonotype itself: The target antigen is unknown.

5'RACE template switching produced TCR cDNA carrying a universal primer site and UMIs. TCRdb re-derived calls from the 5' RACE reads in MiXCR, one entry per CDR3 protein. Found here are some 600,000 distinct CDR3 sequences, roughly an eighth of them singletons; the top ten hold about 15%. Study-level findings and limits: At around 95% for CD4 and 70% to 90% for CD8, most primary-vaccination clones showed up again after the booster.

The sequence derives from a man under 40 who received the YFV17D yellow fever vaccine. Sequences were derived from PBMCs, sampled on the day of the yellow fever booster vaccination. The chain is built from TRBV29-1 and TRBJ2-3; no clear D. The CDR3 loop is CSVVSFPVSYGDTQYF. The CDR3 DNA follows: TGCAGCGTTGTCAGTTTTCCAGTTTCTTATGGAGATACGCAGTATTTT.